This entry lists 5 T cell receptor beta chains sequenced from one sample in a study of shared clonotypes between healthy human individuals. Sequenced by immunoSEQ multiplex PCR; TCRdb stores in-frame clones only, minus some. This sample has 550,000 to 850,000 clones; over 55% occur once, and the top ten carry about 1.7%. The sample was memory CD4+ T cells sorted from blood. Subset of the sample: CD45RA-negative fraction. These receptors were collected from a woman aged 25 to 39 in good health.

This clone was seen only a few times. Other DNA sequences in this specimen translate into the identical CDR3. The CDR3 reads CASSLGQGADTQYF. The CDR3 DNA sequence: TGTGCCAGCAGCCTGGGACAGGGGGCAGATACGCAGTATTTT. V usage is TRBV7-8 and J usage is TRBJ2-3; 11 bases align to TRBD1. V gave up 5 bases and J gave up 4 bases; unmatched junction bases: 2. CDR1 is SGHVS, CDR2 FQNEAQ, per germline. CDR3 length: 14 residues.

This chain connects TRBV27 to TRBJ2-3; 9 positions agree with TRBD2. The CDR3 length is 15 residues. Trimming took 3 bases from V and 4 from J; bases not matched to a gene: 5. Looked up from germline, CDR1 is MNHEY and CDR2 is SMNVEV (reference sequence). CDR3 sequence (DNA): TGTGCCAGCAGTTTTGCGACTAGCGGCCCAGATACGCAGTATTTT. It is translated as CASSFATSGPDTQYF.

The chain is built from TRBV19 and TRBJ1-1; D gene unclear. Germline assignment: CDR1 LNHDA and CDR2 SQIVND (reference sequence). This CDR3 contains 13 residues. V was cut by 5 bases and J by 5 bases, with 12 bases left in between. This chain's CDR3 is CASSFAGSTEAFF. CDR3 coding DNA: TGTGCCAGTAGTTTCGCCGGGTCAACTGAAGCTTTCTTT.

This sequence joins TRBV7-9 and TRBJ1-4; D is undetermined. V shed 4 bases and J shed 0 bases, with 12 bases lying between them. The CDR3 is 16 amino acids. Germline lookup yields CDR1 SEHNR and CDR2 FQNEAQ (reference sequence). The CDR3 bases are TGTGCCAGCAGCTCGCCCGTAGGCGCAACTAATGAAAAACTGTTTTTT. Translation gives CASSSPVGATNEKLFF.

CDR3 DNA: TGTGCCAGCAGCGCCGGACCGGGGACAGGGTTCAGGGTCAGCTCCTACGAGCAGTACTTC. It codes for CASSAGPGTGFRVSSYEQYF. The chain links TRBV9 to TRBJ2-7; 9 bases are shared with TRBD1. Germline values: CDR1 SGDLS, CDR2 YYNGEE. The CDR3 spans 20 residues. J was trimmed by 0 bases and V by 3 bases; bases with no gene match: 19. Full variable domain (missing parts from reference TRBV9 and TRBJ2-7): DSGVTQTPKHLITATGQRVTLRCSPRSGDLSVYWYQQSLDQGLQFLIQYYNGEERAKGNILERFSAQQFPDLHSELNLSSLELGDSALYFCASSAGPGTGFRVSSYEQYFGPGTRLTVT.